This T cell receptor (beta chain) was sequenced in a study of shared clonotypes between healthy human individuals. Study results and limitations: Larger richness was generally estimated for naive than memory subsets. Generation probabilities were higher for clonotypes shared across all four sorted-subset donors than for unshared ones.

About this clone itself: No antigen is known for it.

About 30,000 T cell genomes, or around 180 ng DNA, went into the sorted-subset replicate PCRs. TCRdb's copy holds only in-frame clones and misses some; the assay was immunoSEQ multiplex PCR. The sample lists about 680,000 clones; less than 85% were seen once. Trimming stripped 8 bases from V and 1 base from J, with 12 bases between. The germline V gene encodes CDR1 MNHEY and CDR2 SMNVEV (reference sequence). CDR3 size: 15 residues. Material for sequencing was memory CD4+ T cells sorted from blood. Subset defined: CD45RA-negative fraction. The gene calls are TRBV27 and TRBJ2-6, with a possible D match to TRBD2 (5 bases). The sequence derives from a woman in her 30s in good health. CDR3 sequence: CASGLWQSGANVLTF. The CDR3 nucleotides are TGTGCCAGCGGACTTTGGCAATCTGGGGCCAACGTCCTGACTTTC.